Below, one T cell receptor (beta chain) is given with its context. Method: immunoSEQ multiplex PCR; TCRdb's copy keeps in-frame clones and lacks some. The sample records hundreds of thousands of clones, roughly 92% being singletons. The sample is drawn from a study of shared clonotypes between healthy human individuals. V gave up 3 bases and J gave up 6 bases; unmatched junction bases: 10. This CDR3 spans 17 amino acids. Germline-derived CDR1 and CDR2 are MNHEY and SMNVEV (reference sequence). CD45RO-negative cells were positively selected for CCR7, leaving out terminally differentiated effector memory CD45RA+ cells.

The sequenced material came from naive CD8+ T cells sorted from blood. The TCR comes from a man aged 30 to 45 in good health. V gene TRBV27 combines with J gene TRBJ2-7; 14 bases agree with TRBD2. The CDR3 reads CASSLPMTSGRASEQYF. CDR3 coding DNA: TGTGCCAGCAGTTTGCCCATGACTAGCGGGAGGGCCTCCGAGCAGTACTTC.